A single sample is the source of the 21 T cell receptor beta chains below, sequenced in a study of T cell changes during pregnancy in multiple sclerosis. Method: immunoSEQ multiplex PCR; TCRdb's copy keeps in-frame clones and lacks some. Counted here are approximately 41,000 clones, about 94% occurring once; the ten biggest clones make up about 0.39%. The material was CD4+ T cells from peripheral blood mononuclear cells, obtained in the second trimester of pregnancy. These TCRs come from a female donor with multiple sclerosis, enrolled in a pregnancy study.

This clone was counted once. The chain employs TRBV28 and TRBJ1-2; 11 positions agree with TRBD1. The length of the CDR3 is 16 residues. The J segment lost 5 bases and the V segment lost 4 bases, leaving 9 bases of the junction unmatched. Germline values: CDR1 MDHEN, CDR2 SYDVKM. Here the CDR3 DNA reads TGTGCCAGCAGTTCCACGGGGGGGACAGGGGGATATGGCTACACCTTC. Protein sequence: CASSSTGGTGGYGYTF.

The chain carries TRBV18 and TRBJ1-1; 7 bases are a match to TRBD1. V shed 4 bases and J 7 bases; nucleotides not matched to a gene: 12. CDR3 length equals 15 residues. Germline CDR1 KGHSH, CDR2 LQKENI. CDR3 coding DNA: TGTGCCAGCTCACTCGGGACAGCCAGTATTAGTGAAGCTTTCTTT. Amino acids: CASSLGTASISEAFF.

The CDR3 coding sequence is TGTGCCAGCGAGAGGGGACAGGGTCGTGAGACCCAGTACTTC. Residues: CASERGQGRETQYF. This chain connects TRBV6-1 to TRBJ2-5, with 9 nucleotides matching TRBD1. CDR1 MNHNS and CDR2 SASEGT come from the germline V gene. The CDR3 is made up of 14 amino acids. After removal of 8 bases from V and 5 bases from J, the junction contained 9 bases not matched to a gene.

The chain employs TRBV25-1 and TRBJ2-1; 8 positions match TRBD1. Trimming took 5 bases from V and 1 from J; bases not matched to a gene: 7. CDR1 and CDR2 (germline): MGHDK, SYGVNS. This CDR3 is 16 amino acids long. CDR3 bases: TGTGCCAGCAGTTCTCAGAGGACAGGGTCCTACAATGAGCAGTTCTTC. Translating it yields CASSSQRTGSYNEQFF.

The CDR3 loop reads CACSSGGADGTQYF. The CDR3 DNA reads as TGCGCCTGCTCTAGCGGGGGGGCCGACGGCACGCAGTATTTT. This sequence joins TRBV5-1 and TRBJ2-3; 12 bases align to TRBD2. Trimming cost V 10 bases and J 9 bases; bases outside gene matches: 12. Germline loops: CDR1 SGHRS, CDR2 YFSETQ. The CDR3 contains 14 residues. The full variable domain, its missing parts supplied by reference TRBV5-1 and TRBJ2-3, is KAGVTQTPRYLIKTRGQQVTLSCSPISGHRSVSWYQQTPGQGLQFLFEYFSETQRNKGNFPGRFSGRQFSNSRSEMNVSTLELGDSALYLCACSSGGADGTQYFGPGTRLTVL.

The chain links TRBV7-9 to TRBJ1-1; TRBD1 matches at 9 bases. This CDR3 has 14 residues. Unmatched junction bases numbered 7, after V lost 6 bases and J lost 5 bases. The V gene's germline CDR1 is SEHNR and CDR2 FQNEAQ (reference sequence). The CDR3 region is CASREQGALTEAFF. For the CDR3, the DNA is TGTGCCAGCAGGGAACAGGGGGCTCTAACTGAAGCTTTCTTT.

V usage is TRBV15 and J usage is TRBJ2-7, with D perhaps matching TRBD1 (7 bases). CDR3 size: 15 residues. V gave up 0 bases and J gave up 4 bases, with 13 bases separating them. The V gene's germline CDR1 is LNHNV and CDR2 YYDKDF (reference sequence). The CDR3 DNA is TGTGCCACCAGCAGAGATAGGGCAGGGGGGTACGAGCAGTACTTC. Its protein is CATSRDRAGGYEQYF.

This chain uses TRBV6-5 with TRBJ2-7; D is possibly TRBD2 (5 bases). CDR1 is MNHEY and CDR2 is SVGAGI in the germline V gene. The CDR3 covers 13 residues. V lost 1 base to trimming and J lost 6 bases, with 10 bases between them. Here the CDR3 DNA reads TGTGCCAGCAGTTACTTTGGACGGGGCGAGCAGTACTTC. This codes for CASSYFGRGEQYF.

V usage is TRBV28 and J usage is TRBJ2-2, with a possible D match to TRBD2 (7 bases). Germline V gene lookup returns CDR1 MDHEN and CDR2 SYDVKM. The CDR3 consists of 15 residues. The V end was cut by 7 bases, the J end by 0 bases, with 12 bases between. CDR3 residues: CASTPGGANTGELFF. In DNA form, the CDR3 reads TGTGCCAGCACCCCGGGGGGCGCGAACACCGGGGAGCTGTTTTTT.

The CDR3 nucleotides are TGCGCCAGCAGTTTCGGACTAGCGGGAGGGCCTCTCACCTACGAGCAGTACTTC. It translates to CASSFGLAGGPLTYEQYF. This chain joins TRBV5-1 and TRBJ2-7, with 15 bases aligning to TRBD2. CDR1 and CDR2 (germline): SGHRS, YFSETQ. This CDR3 has 18 residues. With V trimmed by 5 bases and J by 2 bases, 11 bases remained unmatched.

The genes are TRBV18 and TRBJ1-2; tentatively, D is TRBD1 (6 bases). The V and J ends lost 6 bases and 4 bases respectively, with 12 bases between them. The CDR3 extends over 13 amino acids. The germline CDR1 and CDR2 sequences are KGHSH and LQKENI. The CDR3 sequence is CASSQGLSYGYTF. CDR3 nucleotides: TGTGCCAGCTCCCAGGGGTTATCCTATGGCTACACCTTC.

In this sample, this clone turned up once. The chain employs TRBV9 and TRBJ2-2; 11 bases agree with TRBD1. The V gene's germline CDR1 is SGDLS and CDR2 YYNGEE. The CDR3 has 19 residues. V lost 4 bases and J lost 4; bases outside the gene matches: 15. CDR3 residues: CASSPRDRGGSSITGELFF. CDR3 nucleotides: TGTGCCAGCAGCCCACGGGACAGGGGGGGGTCGTCTATCACCGGGGAGCTGTTTTTT.

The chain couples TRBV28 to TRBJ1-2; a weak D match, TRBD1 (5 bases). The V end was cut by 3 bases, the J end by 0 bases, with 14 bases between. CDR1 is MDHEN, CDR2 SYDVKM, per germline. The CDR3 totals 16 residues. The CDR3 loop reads CASSFDSGRANYGYTF. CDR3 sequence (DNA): TGTGCCAGCAGTTTTGACAGTGGGCGAGCTAACTATGGCTACACCTTC.

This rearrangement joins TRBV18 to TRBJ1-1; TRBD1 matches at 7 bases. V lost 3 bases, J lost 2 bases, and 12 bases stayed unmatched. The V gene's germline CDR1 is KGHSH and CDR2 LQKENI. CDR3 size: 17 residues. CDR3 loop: CASSPALPDRANTEAFF. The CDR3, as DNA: TGTGCCAGCTCACCCGCGCTTCCCGACAGGGCAAACACTGAAGCTTTCTTT.

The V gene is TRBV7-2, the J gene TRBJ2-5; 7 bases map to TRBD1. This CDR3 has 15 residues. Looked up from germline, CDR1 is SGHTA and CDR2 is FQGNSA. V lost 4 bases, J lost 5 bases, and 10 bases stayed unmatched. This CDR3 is CASSSDRRPSETQYF. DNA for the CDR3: TGTGCCAGCAGCTCGGACAGGAGGCCTAGCGAGACCCAGTACTTC.

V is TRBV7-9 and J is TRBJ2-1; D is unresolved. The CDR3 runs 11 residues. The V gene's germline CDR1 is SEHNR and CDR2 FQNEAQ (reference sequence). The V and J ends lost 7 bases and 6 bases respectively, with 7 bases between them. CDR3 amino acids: CASTGFNEQFF. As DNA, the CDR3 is TGTGCCAGCACAGGTTTCAATGAGCAGTTCTTC.

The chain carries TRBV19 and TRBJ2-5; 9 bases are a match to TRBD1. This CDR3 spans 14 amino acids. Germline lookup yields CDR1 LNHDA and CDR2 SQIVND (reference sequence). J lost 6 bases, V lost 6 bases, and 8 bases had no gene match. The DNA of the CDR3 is TGTGCCAGTAGCAATACAGGGGGCAGGAAGACCCAGTACTTC. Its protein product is CASSNTGGRKTQYF.

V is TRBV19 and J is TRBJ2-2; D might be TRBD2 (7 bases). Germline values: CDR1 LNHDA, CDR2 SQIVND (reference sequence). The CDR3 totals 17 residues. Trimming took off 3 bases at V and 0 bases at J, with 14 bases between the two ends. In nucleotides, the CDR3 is TGTGCCAGTAGTATCGGGGGGCATTTCGCGAACACCGGGGAGCTGTTTTTT. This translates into CASSIGGHFANTGELFF.

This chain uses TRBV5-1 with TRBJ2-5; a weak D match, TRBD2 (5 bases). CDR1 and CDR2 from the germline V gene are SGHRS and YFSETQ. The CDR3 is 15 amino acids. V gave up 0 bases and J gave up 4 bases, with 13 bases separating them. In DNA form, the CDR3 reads TGCGCCAGCAGCTTGGCTTCGGGGTGGCCAGAGACCCAGTACTTC. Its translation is CASSLASGWPETQYF.

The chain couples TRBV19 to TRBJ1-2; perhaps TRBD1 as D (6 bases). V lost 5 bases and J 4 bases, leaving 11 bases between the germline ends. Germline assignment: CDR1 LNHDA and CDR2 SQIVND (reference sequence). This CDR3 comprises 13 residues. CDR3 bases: TGTGCCAGTAGTCCACTAGGGGGCTATGGCTACACCTTC. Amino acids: CASSPLGGYGYTF.

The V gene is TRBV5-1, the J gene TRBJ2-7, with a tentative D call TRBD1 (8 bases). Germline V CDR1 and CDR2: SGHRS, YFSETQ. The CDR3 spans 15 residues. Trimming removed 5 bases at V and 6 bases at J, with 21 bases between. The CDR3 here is CASRGGTGRSFEQYF. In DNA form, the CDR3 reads TGCGCCAGCAGGGGGGGGACAGGACGTAGTTTCGAGCAGTACTTC.